This T cell receptor beta chain was identified in a study of cytomegalovirus exposure and HLA in healthy donors. This clone was seen only once. Other DNA sequences in the sample encode the same CDR3. Germline CDR1 reads KGHSH; CDR2 reads LQKENI. The V end lost 6 bases, the J end lost 6 bases, and 11 bases lay between the germline ends. The CDR3 covers 13 residues. Primers included in the PCR were 60 Vbeta and 13 Jbeta primers. TCRdb's copy holds only in-frame clones and misses some; the assay was immunoSEQ multiplex PCR. The repertoire holds fewer than 200,000 clones, with around 82% as singletons. This sequence was found in a man aged 25-45 years in good health and CMV-seronegative. The chain is built from TRBV18 and TRBJ2-2; D is unclear. Sequencing was done on a sample of PBMCs. In DNA, the CDR3 is TGTGCCAGCTCGCCAACATCCCCCGGGGAGCTGTTTTTT. This sequence encodes CASSPTSPGELFF.